This TCR beta chain was documented in a study of blood T cell repertoires in COVID-19. Study at large: The origin of the acute and convalescent COVID-19 samples was the United States, Italy and Spain.

Adults between about 18 and 95 years of age took part from about two dozen US areas. What the recovered Cohort 3 donors had was two negative PCRs, clearance, or symptom resolution. This CDR3 has 15 residues. Trimming took 2 bases from V and 4 from J; bases not matched to a gene: 5. Germline-derived CDR1 and CDR2 are SGHNT and YYREEE (reference sequence). Original handling: Researchers report that nucleated cell counts were estimated from reference gene primer amplification. The assay was immunoSEQ multiplex PCR, and TCRdb's table has in-frame clones only and misses some. For V, J and clone size, that table is used; D and trimming come from the DNA. The sample lists a few hundred thousand clones, approximately 85% seen once, with roughly 2.3% in the top ten.

V usage is TRBV5-4 and J usage is TRBJ2-2, with TRBD1 matching over 7 bases. Specimen: PBMCs or T cells enriched from blood (not recorded which). The receptor was isolated from a man aged 25-45 years who had recovered from COVID-19. CDR3 nucleotides: TGTGCCAGCAGCTTCGACAGGGCGAGCACCGGGGAGCTGTTTTTT. Translating it yields CASSFDRASTGELFF.